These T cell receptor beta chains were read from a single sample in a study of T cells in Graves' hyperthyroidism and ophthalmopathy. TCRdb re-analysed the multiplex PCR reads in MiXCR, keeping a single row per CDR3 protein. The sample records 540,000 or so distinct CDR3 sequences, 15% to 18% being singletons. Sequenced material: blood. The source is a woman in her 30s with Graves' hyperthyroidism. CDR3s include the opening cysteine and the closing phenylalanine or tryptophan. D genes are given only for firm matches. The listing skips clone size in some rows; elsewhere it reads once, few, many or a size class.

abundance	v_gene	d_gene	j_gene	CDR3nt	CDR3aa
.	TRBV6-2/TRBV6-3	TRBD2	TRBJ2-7	TGTGCCAGCAGTTACGCCGCGGGAGGCTACGAGCAGTACTTC	CASSYAAGGYEQYF
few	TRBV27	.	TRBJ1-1	TGTGCCAGTATGTCTGGGGGGGAAGCTTTCTTT	CASMSGGEAFF
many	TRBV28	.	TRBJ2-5	TGTGCCAGCAGTTTGCCGGGGTTTCTTGAGACCCAGTACTTC	CASSLPGFLETQYF
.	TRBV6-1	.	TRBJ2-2	TGTGCCAGCAGCGCACCCACAACTCAATACACCGGGGAGCTGTTTTTT	CASSAPTTQYTGELFF
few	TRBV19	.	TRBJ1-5	TGTGCCAGTAGTGCCCGGGACGTAGGGGGGCAGCCCCAGCATTTT	CASSARDVGGQPQHF
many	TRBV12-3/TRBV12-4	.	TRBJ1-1	TGTGCCAGCAGCCCCCGCCACGCAGTGAACACTGAAGCTTTCTTT	CASSPRHAVNTEAFF
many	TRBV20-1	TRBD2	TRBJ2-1	TGCAGTGCTAGAGACCGTAGGGGCGGGAGGAGCGATGAGCAGTTCTTC	CSARDRRGGRSDEQFF
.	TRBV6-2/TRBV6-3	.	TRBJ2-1	TGTGCCAGCAGTGTGGGGCGGCCCCGCTACAATGAGCAGTTCTTC	CASSVGRPRYNEQFF
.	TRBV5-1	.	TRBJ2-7	TGTGCCAGCAGCCTAAGAGGAGGGGACCTCTACGAGCAGTACTTC	CASSLRGGDLYEQYF
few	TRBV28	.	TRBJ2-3	TGTGCCAGCAGAATAATAGATACGCAGTATTTT	CASRIIDTQYF
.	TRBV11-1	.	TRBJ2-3	TGTGCCAGCAGCCAAGACGAGTATAGCGGACTACTCACAGATACGCAGTATTTT	CASSQDEYSGLLTDTQYF
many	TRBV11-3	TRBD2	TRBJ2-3	TGTGCCAGCAGCCCAGGACTAGCGGGGGAGAGAGATACGCAGTATTTT	CASSPGLAGERDTQYF
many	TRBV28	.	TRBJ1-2	TGTGCCAGCAGTTTAGGCCTCCTAAGTAACTATGGCTACACCTTC	CASSLGLLSNYGYTF
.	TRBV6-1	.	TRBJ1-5	TGTGCCAGCAGTGATCAGAGCCTGGGCTTTCAGCCCCAGCATTTT	CASSDQSLGFQPQHF
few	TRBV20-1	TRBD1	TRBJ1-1	TGCAGTGCTAAACCTGGGACAGGGAAGAGGACTGAAGCTTTCTTT	CSAKPGTGKRTEAFF
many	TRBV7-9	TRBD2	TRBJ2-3	TGTGCCAGCAGCTTATGGCCAGCGGGGACAGATACGCAGTATTTT	CASSLWPAGTDTQYF